The sample holds many counts of the clone carrying this TCR beta chain. Its matching antigen is unknown. Regions amplified from RNA transcripts were the TCR beta CDR3 regions. In the first-round RT-PCR of the TCR CDR3, the HTBI primer set was used. Via MiXCR, TCRdb re-called the multiplex PCR reads, giving one row per CDR3 protein. The sample has over 350,000 distinct CDR3 sequences; less than 20% are singletons. Fresh peripheral blood, under 13 ml, was the source of the PBMCs. The CDR3 spans 13 residues. Germline values: CDR1 SGHRS, CDR2 YFSETQ. V was pared by 2 bases and J by 0 bases, with 6 bases between. This sample stems from a study of T cells in Graves' hyperthyroidism and ophthalmopathy. Broader study findings: Also found in blood were most expanded thyroid clonotypes above 0.001.

Sequenced input: blood. The rearrangement joins TRBV5-1 to TRBJ2-7; D gene uncertain. This TCR was sampled from a man between 18 and 29 years old with Graves' ophthalmopathy. The CDR3 region is CASSFQSSYEQYF. CDR3 coding DNA: TGCGCCAGCAGCTTTCAGAGCTCCTACGAGCAGTACTTC. Filled out from reference TRBV5-1 and TRBJ2-7, the complete variable domain reads KAGVTQTPRYLIKTRGQQVTLSCSPISGHRSVSWYQQTPGQGLQFLFEYFSETQRNKGNFPGRFSGRQFSNSRSEMNVSTLELGDSALYLCASSFQSSYEQYFGPGTRLTVT.